One and the same sample provided the 30 T cell receptor beta chains below, sequenced in a study of blood T cell repertoires in COVID-19. Profiled with immunoSEQ multiplex PCR; TCRdb holds only in-frame clones, not every one. The table shows fewer than 200,000 clones, with 80% to 85% occurring only once. The sequenced material came from peripheral blood. These receptors came from a woman aged 65 to 85 with COVID-19, enrolled during active disease.

This sequence joins TRBV30 and TRBJ2-3; D is uncertain. CDR1 GTSNPN and CDR2 SVGIG come from the germline V gene (reference sequence). V gave up 5 bases and J gave up 4 bases, with 10 bases separating them. The CDR3 loop spans 12 amino acids. The CDR3 nucleotides are TGTGCCTGGTCCAGAGGAGCAGATACGCAGTATTTT. It translates to CAWSRGADTQYF.

This clone appeared a few times. The J gene is TRBJ2-3, the V gene TRBV2; TRBD1 is a possible D gene (5 bases). The V and J ends lost 5 bases and 6 bases respectively, with 15 bases between them. CDR1 and CDR2 from the germline V gene are SNHLY and FYNNEI. CDR3 length: 14 residues. Here the CDR3 reads CASSLVNGADTQYF. The CDR3 DNA is TGTGCCAGCAGTCTCGTAAATGGGGCCGATACGCAGTATTTT.

The J gene is TRBJ2-3, the V gene TRBV3-1 (or the pseudogene TRBV3-2), with D perhaps TRBD1 (5 bases). The V end lost 4 bases, the J end lost 4 bases, and 12 bases lay between the germline ends. In germline, CDR1 is LGHDT, CDR2 YNNKEL (reference sequence). This CDR3 is 14 amino acids long. The CDR3 protein is CASSPGSRADTQYF. CDR3 DNA: TGTGCCAGCAGCCCAGGGTCACGCGCAGATACGCAGTATTTT.

The chain links TRBV3-1 (or the pseudogene TRBV3-2) to TRBJ2-1; D is unresolved. Germline CDR1 LGHDT, CDR2 YNNKEL (reference sequence). V was cut by 1 base and J by 8 bases, with 6 bases left in between. This CDR3 has 12 residues. The CDR3 DNA follows: TGTGCCAGCAGCCAAGTTCGGGATGAGCAGTTCTTC. It translates to CASSQVRDEQFF.

V is TRBV5-4 and J is TRBJ1-4, with D tentatively TRBD1 (5 bases). Trimming removed 4 bases from V and 3 bases from J, with 16 bases in between. CDR3 size: 16 residues. Germline V gene data show CDR1 as SGHNT and CDR2 as YYREEE (reference sequence). CDR3 DNA sequence: TGTGCCAGCAGCCTGGGTGGGGCGCAGGCTAATGAAAAACTGTTTTTT. Residues: CASSLGGAQANEKLFF.

The genes are TRBV4-3 and TRBJ2-1; 12 nucleotides agree with TRBD2. Germline CDR1 reads LGHNA; CDR2 reads YSLEER. The CDR3 is made up of 17 amino acids. With 0 bases clipped from V and 2 bases from J, the junction kept 2 bases outside the gene matches. CDR3 region: CASSQERTSGAYNEQFF. Here the CDR3 DNA reads TGCGCCAGCAGCCAAGAAAGGACTAGCGGGGCCTACAATGAGCAGTTCTTC.

J is TRBJ1-2 and V is TRBV28, with D unclear. The CDR3 is 12 residues long. In germline, CDR1 is MDHEN, CDR2 SYDVKM. V was cut by 6 bases and J by 5 bases, with 10 bases left in between. The CDR3 nucleotides are TGTGCCAGCAGCCCGAGAGGGTATGGCTACACCTTC. Translated: CASSPRGYGYTF.

The J gene is TRBJ2-2, the V gene TRBV3-1 (or the pseudogene TRBV3-2); 8 bases line up with TRBD2. This CDR3 has 16 residues. Trimming at V came to 4 bases and at J to 4 bases, leaving 8 bases not matched to a gene. Germline V CDR1 and CDR2: LGHDT, YNNKEL (reference sequence). CDR3 DNA: TGTGCCAGCAGCCCAGGAATGAGCGGGGGCACCGGGGAGCTGTTTTTT. This codes for CASSPGMSGGTGELFF.

The rearrangement links TRBV29-1 to TRBJ1-4; weak D call: TRBD1 (6 bases). The germline V gene encodes CDR1 SQVTM and CDR2 ANQGSEA. This CDR3 spans 13 amino acids. V gave up 7 bases and J gave up 4 bases, with 13 bases separating them. The CDR3 loop is CSALDSLNEKLFF. Here the CDR3 DNA reads TGCAGCGCGCTGGACAGCCTTAATGAAAAACTGTTTTTT.

This clone was seen more than once but under ten times. DNA of the CDR3: TGTGCCAGCAGCGCCGGTACTAGTCCTTCCAATGAGCAGTTCTTC. Protein product: CASSAGTSPSNEQFF. The chain combines TRBV11-2 with TRBJ2-1; TRBD2 is a possible D gene (5 bases). V was pared by 5 bases and J by 6 bases, with 17 bases between. The CDR3 has 15 amino acids. Germline V gene lookup returns CDR1 SGHAT and CDR2 FQNNGV.

This clone was counted a few times. The chain joins TRBV12-2 to TRBJ2-7; TRBD2, the table's D call, was not compared with the DNA. TRBV12-2 is a pseudogene locus. This CDR3 has 15 amino acids. CDR3 protein: CASRPEERAPYEQYF. CDR3 bases: TGTGCAAGTCGCCCAGAGGAGCGGGCTCCCTACGAGCAGTACTTC.

This chain joins TRBV10-3 and TRBJ2-3; 7 bases match TRBD2. This CDR3 is built from 17 residues. The germline V gene encodes CDR1 ENHRY and CDR2 SYGVKD. V shed 4 bases, J shed 6 bases, and the junction held 16 bases outside the gene matches. CDR3 bases: TGTGCCATCAGTGGGTCGGGCGGCGGGAGAGATGGGGATACGCAGTATTTT. Translation gives CAISGSGGGRDGDTQYF.

Worth noting for this clone: At the DNA level, this CDR3 is encoded by other sequences in the same sample as well. The J gene is TRBJ1-1, the V gene TRBV29-1, with no clear D. The germline gives CDR1 SQVTM, CDR2 ANQGSEA. This CDR3 has 12 amino acids. V lost 4 bases, J lost 2 bases, and 8 bases lay in between. Here the CDR3 reads CSVVPGNTEAFF. The CDR3 DNA reads TGCAGCGTTGTCCCGGGTAACACTGAAGCTTTCTTT.

This clone was picked up a small number of times. The chain is built from TRBV6-5 and TRBJ2-1; D ambiguous. Germline-derived CDR1 and CDR2 are MNHEY and SVGAGI. Trimming left V 8 bases short and J 10 bases short, with 15 bases between. The CDR3 runs to 12 residues. The DNA for the CDR3 is TGTGCCAGCTCTCTCACAAGTCCGGAGCAGTTCTTC. Translation gives CASSLTSPEQFF.

This chain joins TRBV7-2 and TRBJ1-3, with a weak D call TRBD1 (5 bases). The CDR3 has 14 residues. Per germline, CDR1 SGHTA and CDR2 FQGNSA. Trimming left V 2 bases short and J 4 bases short, with 9 bases between. DNA of the CDR3: TGTGCCAGCAGCTTAAGGGGACTCGGAAACACCATATATTTT. It translates to CASSLRGLGNTIYF.

J is TRBJ2-2 and V is TRBV14, with 9 bases matching TRBD1. Losses at the gene ends were 5 bases for V and 3 bases for J; bases not matched to a gene: 10. The CDR3 is 17 residues long. The germline V gene encodes CDR1 SGHDN and CDR2 FVKESK. CDR3 protein: CASSLRRDRVYTGELFF. The CDR3 DNA sequence: TGTGCCAGCAGCTTGCGCCGGGACAGGGTATACACCGGGGAGCTGTTTTTT.

This clone has a single count. The chain employs TRBV7-3 and TRBJ2-1; D gene uncertain. Trimming left V 3 bases short and J 6 bases short, with 12 bases between. This CDR3 comprises 14 residues. Germline loops: CDR1 SGHTA, CDR2 FQGTGA. CDR3 in DNA: TGTGCCAGCAGCTTTCTTACATCAGGCAATGAGCAGTTCTTC. Protein sequence: CASSFLTSGNEQFF. Full variable domain (outside the CDR3, taken from reference TRBV7-3 and TRBJ2-1): GAGVSQTPSNKVTEKGKYVELRCDPISGHTALYWYRQSLGQGPEFLIYFQGTGAADDSGLPNDRFFAVRPEGSVSTLKIQRTERGDSAVYLCASSFLTSGNEQFFGPGTRLTVL.

This sequence joins TRBV27 and TRBJ2-7; maybe TRBD1 (6 bases). Deletions cut 5 bases from V and 1 base from J, with 15 bases between. In germline, CDR1 is MNHEY, CDR2 SMNVEV (reference sequence). CDR3 length: 15 amino acids. The CDR3 loop is CASSPRGTTSYEQYF. In DNA form, the CDR3 reads TGTGCCAGCAGTCCTAGAGGGACAACATCCTACGAGCAGTACTTC.

The chain joins TRBV19 to TRBJ1-2, with TRBD1 as a possible D gene (6 bases). In germline, CDR1 is LNHDA, CDR2 SQIVND (reference sequence). The CDR3 is 14 residues long. V was cut by 2 bases and J by 5 bases, with 12 bases left in between. Here the CDR3 reads CASSIMQGIYGYTF. The CDR3 DNA reads as TGTGCCAGTAGTATAATGCAGGGGATTTATGGCTACACCTTC.

The J gene is TRBJ2-7, the V gene TRBV15, with 10 positions matching TRBD2. With V trimmed by 0 bases and J by 4 bases, 3 bases remained unmatched. The CDR3 loop spans 15 amino acids. Germline V lookup: CDR1 LNHNV, CDR2 YYDKDF (reference sequence). The CDR3 nucleotides read TGTGCCACCAGCAGAGACGCGACTAGCGGGTACGAGCAGTACTTC. Its translation: CATSRDATSGYEQYF.

The rearrangement joins TRBV24-1 to TRBJ2-7; 7 bases align to TRBD1. Germline trimming cut 2 bases from V and 3 bases from J; bases unmatched to any gene: 3. Germline V gene lookup returns CDR1 KGHDR and CDR2 SFDVKD. The CDR3 extends over 14 amino acids. In nucleotides, the CDR3 is TGTGCCACCAGTGATTCTGCAGGGGGCTACGAGCAGTACTTC. Its translation: CATSDSAGGYEQYF.

The chain links TRBV28 to TRBJ1-1; D is ambiguous. This CDR3 is 11 amino acids long. Germline V lookup: CDR1 MDHEN, CDR2 SYDVKM. Between the trimmed V and J ends, which lost 10 bases and 0 bases, there was a span of 6 bases. The CDR3 protein is CATELNTEAFF. Written as DNA, the CDR3 is TGTGCCACCGAGTTGAACACTGAAGCTTTCTTT.

CDR3 in DNA: TGCAGCGTTGGGGACAGGAACACTGAAGCTTTCTTT. Amino acids: CSVGDRNTEAFF. The chain uses TRBV29-1 and TRBJ1-1; 7 bases line up with TRBD1. Germline values: CDR1 SQVTM, CDR2 ANQGSEA. Trimming at V came to 4 bases and at J to 1 base, leaving 0 bases not matched to a gene. The CDR3 contains 12 residues.

The chain joins TRBV7-3 to TRBJ2-1; TRBD1 matches 9 bases. Germline-derived CDR1 and CDR2 are SGHTA and FQGTGA. V was clipped by 1 base and J by 7 bases; unmatched bases: 5. CDR3 length equals 15 residues. The CDR3 is CASSLRGQGTNEQFF. The CDR3 coding sequence is TGTGCCAGCAGCTTAAGGGGACAGGGCACGAATGAGCAGTTCTTC.

This clone was observed a single time. The chain recombines TRBV3-1 (or the pseudogene TRBV3-2) with TRBJ2-1, with 10 bases that match TRBD2. V lost 6 bases and J lost 10; bases outside the gene matches: 15. Germline CDR1 reads LGHDT; CDR2 reads YNNKEL (reference sequence). The CDR3 has 16 residues. In nucleotides, the CDR3 is TGTGCCAGCAGTTCCAGCGGGAGGGCCACCGAAGGGGAGCAGTTCTTC. It is translated as CASSSSGRATEGEQFF.

The CDR3 sequence: CASSSDSGTGVYNEQFF. The CDR3, as DNA: TGTGCCAGCAGCTCAGACTCCGGGACAGGGGTATACAATGAGCAGTTCTTC. The chain carries TRBV7-9 and TRBJ2-1; 10 positions agree with TRBD1. Germline CDR1 reads SEHNR; CDR2 reads FQNEAQ (reference sequence). The CDR3 extends over 17 amino acids. The trim removed 4 bases at V and 4 bases at J, leaving 10 bases unmatched. The entire variable domain, with the rest obtained from reference TRBV7-9 and TRBJ2-1, is as follows: DTGVSQNPRHKITKRGQNVTFRCDPISEHNRLYWYRQTLGQGPEFLTYFQNEAQLEKSRLLSDRFSAERPKGSFSTLEIQRTEQGDSAMYLCASSSDSGTGVYNEQFFGPGTRLTVL.

V gene TRBV28 combines with J gene TRBJ1-4, with D possibly TRBD1 on 5 matching bases. This CDR3 spans 16 amino acids. V dropped 6 bases and J dropped 0 bases, with 14 bases sitting between them. Germline V gene lookup returns CDR1 MDHEN and CDR2 SYDVKM. The CDR3 sequence: CASSEDPGPTNEKLFF. Written as DNA, the CDR3 is TGTGCCAGCAGCGAAGACCCAGGGCCAACTAATGAAAAACTGTTTTTT.

This chain connects TRBV5-1 to TRBJ2-1, with 9 bases lining up with TRBD2. There are 14 residues in the CDR3. V was pared by 4 bases and J by 7 bases, with 6 bases of the junction left unmatched. CDR1 and CDR2 (germline): SGHRS, YFSETQ. The CDR3 sequence: CASSGGLAANEQFF. The CDR3 DNA is TGCGCCAGCAGCGGGGGACTAGCAGCAAATGAGCAGTTCTTC.

This clone turned up a few times. The gene calls are TRBV6-5 and TRBJ1-1; no reliable D call. From germline, CDR1 is MNHEY and CDR2 SVGAGI. The CDR3 length is 13 residues. The V end lost 7 bases, the J end lost 1 base, and 10 bases lay between the germline ends. This CDR3 reads CASIRLWNTEAFF. The CDR3 bases are TGTGCCAGCATAAGACTGTGGAACACTGAAGCTTTCTTT.

The gene calls are TRBV6-5 and TRBJ2-5; the D gene is possibly TRBD1 (5 bases). V was cut by 2 bases and J by 4 bases, with 8 bases left in between. This CDR3 has 13 residues. Germline CDR1 is MNHEY and CDR2 is SVGAGI. The CDR3 is CASSYNTGETQYF. The CDR3 DNA sequence: TGTGCCAGCAGTTACAACACAGGAGAGACCCAGTACTTC.